This TCR beta chain is from a study of graft-versus-host responses after intestinal transplantation. Across the study: Recipients underwent multivisceral, liver-intestinal, or isolated intestinal transplants.

Clones were sequenced by immunoSEQ multiplex PCR, and TCRdb holds only the in-frame ones, with some missing. The sample includes tens of thousands of clones, around 90% of them seen just once. Germline CDR1 reads SQVTM; CDR2 reads ANQGSEA. The CDR3 has 12 residues. V lost 2 bases, J lost 6 bases, and 9 bases lay in between. In regard to this clone: Antigen specificity is unknown.

This chain connects TRBV29-1 to TRBJ2-3; D might be TRBD1 (5 bases). The sample was unstimulated CD8+ T cells sorted from spleen or lymph node cells, taken before intestinal transplant. The origin of this receptor is a human donor who received an intestinal transplant. The CDR3, as DNA: TGCAGCGTTGAAATCGACAGTGATACGCAGTATTTT. As protein: CSVEIDSDTQYF.